One T cell receptor beta chain is described in this entry. The data were obtained in a study of blood T cell repertoires in COVID-19. Background on the study: Acute and convalescent COVID-19 specimens originated in the United States, Italy and Spain. Sources were T cells, B-cell-depleted T cells, or PBMCs; the material itself was cDNA or gDNA.

The CDR3 covers 15 residues. Trimming shortened V by 6 bases and J by 10 bases, and 22 bases separated the two germline ends. Germline CDR1 is SGHAT and CDR2 is FQNNGV. As processed by the authors: Scientists estimated how many nucleated cells there were by amplifying reference gene primers. TCRdb's copy holds only in-frame clones and misses some; the assay was immunoSEQ multiplex PCR. V and J calls and clone size follow that table, whereas D and trimming were derived from the DNA. The data show about 170,000 clones, 88% seen once. The V call is TRBV11-2, the J call TRBJ2-1; D may be TRBD1 (6 bases). The source of this sequence is a man aged 45 to 65 who had recovered from COVID-19. Material for sequencing was peripheral blood. The CDR3 DNA sequence: TGTGCCAGCAGTTTTACCCATACAGGGCGTGAGGAGCAGTTCTTC. It translates to CASSFTHTGREEQFF.